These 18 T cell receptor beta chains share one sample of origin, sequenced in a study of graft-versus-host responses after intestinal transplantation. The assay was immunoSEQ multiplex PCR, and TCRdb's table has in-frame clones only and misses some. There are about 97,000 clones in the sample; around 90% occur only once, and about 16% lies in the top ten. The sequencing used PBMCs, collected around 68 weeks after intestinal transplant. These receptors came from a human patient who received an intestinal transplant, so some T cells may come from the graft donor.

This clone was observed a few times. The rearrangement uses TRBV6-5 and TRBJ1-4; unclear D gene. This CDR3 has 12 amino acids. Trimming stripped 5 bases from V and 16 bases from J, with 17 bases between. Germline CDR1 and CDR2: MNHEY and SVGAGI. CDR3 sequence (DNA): TGTGCCAGCAGTCGACGCCGTCCACAGTCGTTTTTT. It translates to CASSRRRPQSFF.

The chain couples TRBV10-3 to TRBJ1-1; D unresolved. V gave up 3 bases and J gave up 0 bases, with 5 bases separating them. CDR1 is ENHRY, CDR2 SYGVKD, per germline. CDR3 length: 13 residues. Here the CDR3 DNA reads TGTGCCATCAGTGAACCCTTGAACACTGAAGCTTTCTTT. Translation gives CAISEPLNTEAFF.

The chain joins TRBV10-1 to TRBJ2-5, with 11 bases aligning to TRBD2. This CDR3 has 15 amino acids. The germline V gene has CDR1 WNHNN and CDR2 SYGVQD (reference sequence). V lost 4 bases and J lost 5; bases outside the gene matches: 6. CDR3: CASSATSGAWETQYF. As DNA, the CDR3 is TGCGCCAGCAGTGCGACTAGCGGGGCTTGGGAGACCCAGTACTTC.

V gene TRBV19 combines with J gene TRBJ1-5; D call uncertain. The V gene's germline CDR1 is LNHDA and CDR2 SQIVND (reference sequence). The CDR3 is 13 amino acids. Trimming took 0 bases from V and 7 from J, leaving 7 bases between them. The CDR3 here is CASSIEFRQPQHF. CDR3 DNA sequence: TGTGCCAGTAGTATAGAGTTCCGCCAGCCCCAGCATTTT.

CDR3 region: CASSSGGAAGDTQYF. In nucleotides, the CDR3 is TGTGCCAGCAGCTCGGGGGGGGCCGCAGGAGATACGCAGTATTTT. The gene calls are TRBV9 and TRBJ2-3; 8 bases are a match to TRBD2. The CDR3 loop spans 15 amino acids. Trimming at V came to 4 bases and at J to 5 bases, leaving 9 bases not matched to a gene. Germline V gene lookup returns CDR1 SGDLS and CDR2 YYNGEE.

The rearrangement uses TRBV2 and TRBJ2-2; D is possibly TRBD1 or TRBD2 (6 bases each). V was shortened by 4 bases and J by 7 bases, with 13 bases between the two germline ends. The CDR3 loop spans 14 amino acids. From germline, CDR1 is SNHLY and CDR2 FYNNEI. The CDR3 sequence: CASSVFRGGGELFF. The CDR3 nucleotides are TGTGCCAGCAGTGTATTCAGGGGAGGCGGGGAGCTGTTTTTT.

The CDR3 nucleotides read TGTGCCAGCAGCTCAGGGTTATCGGGCACAGATACGCAGTATTTT. As protein: CASSSGLSGTDTQYF. The V call is TRBV13, the J call TRBJ2-3, with a weak D call TRBD1 (5 bases). V was clipped by 4 bases and J by 1 base, with 12 bases between them. This CDR3 contains 15 residues. CDR1 PRHDT and CDR2 FYEKMQ come from the germline V gene (reference sequence).

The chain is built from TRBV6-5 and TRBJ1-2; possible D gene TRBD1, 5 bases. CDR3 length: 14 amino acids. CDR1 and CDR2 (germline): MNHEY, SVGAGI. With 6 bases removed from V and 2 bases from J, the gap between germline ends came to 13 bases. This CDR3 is CASSSGGRNYGYTF. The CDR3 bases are TGTGCCAGCAGCTCCGGGGGTCGCAACTATGGCTACACCTTC.

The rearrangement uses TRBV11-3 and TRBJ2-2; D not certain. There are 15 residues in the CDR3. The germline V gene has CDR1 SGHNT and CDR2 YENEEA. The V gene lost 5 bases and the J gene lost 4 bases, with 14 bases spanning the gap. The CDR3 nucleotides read TGTGCCAGCAGCCACCGGGCAGGAGCCACCGGGGAGCTGTTTTTT. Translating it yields CASSHRAGATGELFF.

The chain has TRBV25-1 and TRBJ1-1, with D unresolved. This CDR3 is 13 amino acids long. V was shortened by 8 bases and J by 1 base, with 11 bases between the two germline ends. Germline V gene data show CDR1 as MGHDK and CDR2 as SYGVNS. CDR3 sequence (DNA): TGTGCCAGCCAAGGAGGGTGGAACACTGAAGCTTTCTTT. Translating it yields CASQGGWNTEAFF.

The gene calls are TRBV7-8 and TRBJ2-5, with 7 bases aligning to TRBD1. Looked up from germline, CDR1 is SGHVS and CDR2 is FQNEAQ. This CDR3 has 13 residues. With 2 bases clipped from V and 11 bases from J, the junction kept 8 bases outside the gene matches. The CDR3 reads CASSLTGVGEQYF. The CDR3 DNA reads TGTGCCAGCAGCTTAACAGGGGTGGGTGAGCAGTACTTC.

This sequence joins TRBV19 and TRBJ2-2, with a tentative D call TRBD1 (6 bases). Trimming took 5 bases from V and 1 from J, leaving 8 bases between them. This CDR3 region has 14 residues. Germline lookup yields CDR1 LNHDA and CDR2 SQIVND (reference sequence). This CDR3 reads CASSLDRNTGELFF. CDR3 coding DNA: TGTGCCAGTAGTTTGGACAGGAACACCGGGGAGCTGTTTTTT.

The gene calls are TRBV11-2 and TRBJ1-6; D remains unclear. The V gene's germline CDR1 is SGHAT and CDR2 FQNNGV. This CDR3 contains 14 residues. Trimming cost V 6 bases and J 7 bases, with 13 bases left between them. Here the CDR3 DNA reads TGTGCCAGCAGTCCCGCCGGGAGCAATTCACCCCTCCACTTT. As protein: CASSPAGSNSPLHF.

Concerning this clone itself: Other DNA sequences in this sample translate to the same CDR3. The CDR3 reads CASSGPNTEAFF. CDR3 sequence (DNA): TGTGCCAGCAGCGGACCCAACACTGAAGCTTTCTTT. The gene calls are TRBV9 and TRBJ1-1; D is uncertain. Germline V gives CDR1 SGDLS, CDR2 YYNGEE. The CDR3 loop spans 12 amino acids. The V end was cut by 3 bases, the J end by 2 bases, with 5 bases between.

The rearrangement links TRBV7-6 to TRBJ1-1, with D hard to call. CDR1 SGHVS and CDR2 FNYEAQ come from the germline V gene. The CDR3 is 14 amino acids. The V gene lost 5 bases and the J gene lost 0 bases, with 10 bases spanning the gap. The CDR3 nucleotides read TGTGCCAGCAGCGCTAGTAGAGTGAACACTGAAGCTTTCTTT. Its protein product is CASSASRVNTEAFF.

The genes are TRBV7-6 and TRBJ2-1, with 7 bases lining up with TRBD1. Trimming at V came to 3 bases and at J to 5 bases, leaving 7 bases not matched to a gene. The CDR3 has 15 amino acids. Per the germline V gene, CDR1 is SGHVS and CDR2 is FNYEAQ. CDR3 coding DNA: TGTGCCAGCAGCTTCACAGGGGCGCTGGACAATGAGCAGTTCTTC. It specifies CASSFTGALDNEQFF. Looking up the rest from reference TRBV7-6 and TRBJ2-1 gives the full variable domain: GAGVSQSPRYKVTKRGQDVALRCDPISGHVSLYWYRQALGQGPEFLTYFNYEAQQDKSGLPNDRFSAERPEGSISTLTIQRTEQRDSAMYRCASSFTGALDNEQFFGPGTRLTVL.

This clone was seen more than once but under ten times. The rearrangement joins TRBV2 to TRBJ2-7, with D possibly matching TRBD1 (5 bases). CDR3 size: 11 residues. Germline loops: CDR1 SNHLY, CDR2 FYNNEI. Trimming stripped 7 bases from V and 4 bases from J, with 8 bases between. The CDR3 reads CASTAGYEQYF. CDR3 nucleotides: TGTGCCAGCACCGCAGGGTACGAGCAGTACTTC.

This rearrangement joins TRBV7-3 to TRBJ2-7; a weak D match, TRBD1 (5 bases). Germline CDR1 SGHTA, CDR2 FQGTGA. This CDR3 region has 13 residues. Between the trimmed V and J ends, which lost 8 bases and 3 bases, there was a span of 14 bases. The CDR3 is CASGMGPGYEQYF. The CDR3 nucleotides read TGTGCCAGCGGGATGGGGCCGGGCTACGAGCAGTACTTC.